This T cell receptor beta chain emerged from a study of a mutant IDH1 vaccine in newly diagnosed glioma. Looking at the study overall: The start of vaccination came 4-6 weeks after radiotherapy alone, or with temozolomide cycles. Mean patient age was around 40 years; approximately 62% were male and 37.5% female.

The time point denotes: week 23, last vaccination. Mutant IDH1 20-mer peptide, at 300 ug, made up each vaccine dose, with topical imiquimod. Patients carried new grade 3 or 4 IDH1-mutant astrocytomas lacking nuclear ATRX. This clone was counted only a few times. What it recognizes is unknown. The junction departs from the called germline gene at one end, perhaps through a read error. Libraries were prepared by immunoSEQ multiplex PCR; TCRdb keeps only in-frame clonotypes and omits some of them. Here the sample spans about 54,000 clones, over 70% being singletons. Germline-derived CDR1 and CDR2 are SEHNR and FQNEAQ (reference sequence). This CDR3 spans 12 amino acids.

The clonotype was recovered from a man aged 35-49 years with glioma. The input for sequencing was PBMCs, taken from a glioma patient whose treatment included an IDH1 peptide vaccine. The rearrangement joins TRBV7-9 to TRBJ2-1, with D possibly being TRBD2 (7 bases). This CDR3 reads CASSEGDGRKIF. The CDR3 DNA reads TGTGCCAGCAGCGAGGGGGACGGGAGGAAGATCTTC.